This TCR beta chain was recovered during a study of shared clonotypes between healthy human individuals. Each subset's genomic DNA was split evenly across several immunoSEQ plates. Only in-frame clones appear in the TCRdb table, and some are missing; sequencing was by immunoSEQ multiplex PCR. The data show under 650,000 clones, with 90% to 97% seen just once and roughly 0.06% held by the top ten. V was pared by 4 bases and J by 1 base, with 3 bases of the junction left unmatched. CDR1 is SGHRS, CDR2 YFSETQ, per germline. This CDR3 spans 14 amino acids. This clonotype was sampled from a woman aged 25 to 39 in good health. The material sequenced was naive CD4+ T cells sorted from blood. Specified subset: CD45RA+ positively selected. This rearrangement joins TRBV5-1 to TRBJ2-5, with 8 bases lining up with TRBD1. The CDR3 here is CASSPQGAQETQYF. CDR3 bases: TGCGCCAGCAGCCCCCAGGGGGCCCAAGAGACCCAGTACTTC.